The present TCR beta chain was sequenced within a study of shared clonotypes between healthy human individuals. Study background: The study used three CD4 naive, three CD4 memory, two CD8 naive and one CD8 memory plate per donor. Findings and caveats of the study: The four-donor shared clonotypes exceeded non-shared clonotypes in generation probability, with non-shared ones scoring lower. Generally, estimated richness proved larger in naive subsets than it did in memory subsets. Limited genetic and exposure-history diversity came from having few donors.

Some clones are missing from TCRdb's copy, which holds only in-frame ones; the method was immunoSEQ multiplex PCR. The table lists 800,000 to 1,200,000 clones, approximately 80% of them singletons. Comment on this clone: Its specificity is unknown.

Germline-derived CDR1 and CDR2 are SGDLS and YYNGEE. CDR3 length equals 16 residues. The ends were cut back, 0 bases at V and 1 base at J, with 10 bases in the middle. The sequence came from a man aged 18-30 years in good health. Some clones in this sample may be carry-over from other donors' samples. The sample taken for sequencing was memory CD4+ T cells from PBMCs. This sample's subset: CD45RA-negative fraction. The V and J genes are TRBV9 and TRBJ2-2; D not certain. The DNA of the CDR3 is TGTGCCAGCAGCGTAGGGAGACACCGGAACACCGGGGAGCTGTTTTTT. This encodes CASSVGRHRNTGELFF.